This T cell receptor (beta chain) was sequenced in a study of beta chain features in type 1 diabetes. Study context: Sorted cell examination encompassed 85 million to 140 million cells across all samples.

Expressed TCRB transcripts were sequenced because the entire RNA isolate underwent reverse transcription. Only in-frame clones appear in the TCRdb table, and some are missing; sequencing was by immunoSEQ multiplex PCR. The data hold 600,000 to 750,000 clones, with 9.5% to 15% observed a single time. V lost 0 bases and J lost 1, with 7 bases in between. This CDR3 spans 14 amino acids. The germline V gene encodes CDR1 SGDLS and CDR2 YYNGEE. Whole-study findings and limits: In the patient group, naive, central memory and Treg TCRB repertoires seemed more alike than in the healthy donor group. In these data, an HLA type influence on TCRB rearrangement remained unresolved. Patients with type 1 diabetes carried fewer insertions and had more deletions at their VDJ junctions. Patients with Type 1 diabetes showed moderately but significantly shorter TCRB CDR3s in all four CD4+ subsets.

Worth noting for this clone: Its antigen is undetermined.

The sample consisted of naive CD4+ T cells from blood. The receptor was isolated from a man in his thirties or forties with type 1 diabetes. The chain links TRBV9 to TRBJ1-1; perhaps TRBD1 as D (5 bases). CDR3 sequence reads: CASSVDGGNTEAFF. CDR3 bases: TGTGCCAGCAGCGTAGATGGGGGGAACACTGAAGCTTTCTTT. Full variable domain (rest looked up from reference TRBV9 and TRBJ1-1): DSGVTQTPKHLITATGQRVTLRCSPRSGDLSVYWYQQSLDQGLQFLIQYYNGEERAKGNILERFSAQQFPDLHSELNLSSLELGDSALYFCASSVDGGNTEAFFGQGTRLTVV.